This passage covers 8 T cell receptor beta chains from one sample sequenced in a study of blood T cell repertoires in COVID-19. Sequencing was performed with immunoSEQ multiplex PCR; in TCRdb, only in-frame clones are kept and a portion is missing. The table lists about 180,000 clones, roughly 89% of them singletons, with over 2% in the top ten. What was sequenced was PBMCs or T cells enriched from blood (not recorded which). All receptors come from a woman aged 35 to 49 with acute COVID-19.

Written as DNA, the CDR3 is TGCGCCAGCAGCTTGGACACGCCCGGGGGCGAGCAGTACTTC. It encodes CASSLDTPGGEQYF. The chain is built from TRBV5-1 and TRBJ2-7; TRBD2 might be the D (6 bases). V was pared by 0 bases and J by 6 bases, with 13 bases between. Germline V CDR1 and CDR2: SGHRS, YFSETQ. The CDR3 has 14 amino acids.

The chain couples TRBV27 to TRBJ2-7; D might be TRBD1 (6 bases). Looked up from germline, CDR1 is MNHEY and CDR2 is SMNVEV (reference sequence). This CDR3 comprises 11 residues. Deletions cut 7 bases from V and 6 bases from J, with 10 bases between. As DNA, the CDR3 is TGTGCCAGCAAAGACAGGCCCGAGCAGTACTTC. It encodes CASKDRPEQYF.

The chain carries TRBV30 and TRBJ1-2; D is uncertain. V lost 2 bases, J lost 8 bases, and 12 bases lay in between. CDR1 GTSNPN and CDR2 SVGIG come from the germline V gene (reference sequence). This CDR3 spans 12 amino acids. In DNA, the CDR3 is TGTGCCTGGAGTAATCCGGAGGAAGGCTACACCTTC. It encodes CAWSNPEEGYTF.

V gene TRBV7-9 combines with J gene TRBJ2-2; tentative D call: TRBD2 (5 bases). In germline, CDR1 is SEHNR, CDR2 FQNEAQ (reference sequence). The CDR3 sequence is 15 residues long. Trimming took 8 bases from V and 4 from J, leaving 17 bases between them. The CDR3 nucleotides are TGTGCCAGCGACGGACTCGCCGGGTCCACCGGGGAGCTGTTTTTT. Translating gives CASDGLAGSTGELFF. The whole variable domain, filled in from reference TRBV7-9 and TRBJ2-2, reads DTGVSQNPRHKITKRGQNVTFRCDPISEHNRLYWYRQTLGQGPEFLTYFQNEAQLEKSRLLSDRFSAERPKGSFSTLEIQRTEQGDSAMYLCASDGLAGSTGELFFGEGSRLTVL.

This sequence joins TRBV9 and TRBJ2-5; D uncertain. Germline values: CDR1 SGDLS, CDR2 YYNGEE. The CDR3 is 14 amino acids. V shed 4 bases and J shed 5 bases, with 15 bases lying between them. The CDR3 loop reads CASSFSTESETQYF. CDR3 nucleotide sequence: TGTGCCAGCAGCTTCTCTACAGAGTCGGAGACCCAGTACTTC.

The chain carries TRBV3-1 (or the pseudogene TRBV3-2) and TRBJ2-1; D is uncertain. Looked up from germline, CDR1 is LGHDT and CDR2 is YNNKEL (reference sequence). CDR3 length equals 13 residues. With 3 bases removed from V and 7 bases from J, the gap between germline ends came to 10 bases. The CDR3 DNA sequence: TGTGCCAGCAGCCATCTGTCCGCGAATGAGCAGTTCTTC. Its translation is CASSHLSANEQFF.

The rearrangement uses TRBV7-2 and TRBJ2-7; 7 nucleotides line up with TRBD2. The CDR3 loop spans 15 amino acids. J gave up 1 base and V 5 bases, and 8 bases lay outside the gene matches. Germline V gene sequence: CDR1 SGHTA, CDR2 FQGNSA. CDR3 nucleotide sequence: TGTGCCAGCAGCCGCCGGGACTACTCTTCCTACGAGCAGTACTTC. Its translation: CASSRRDYSSYEQYF.

The rearrangement joins TRBV19 to TRBJ2-1, with TRBD2 identical over 11 bases. The CDR3 has 15 amino acids. The junction had 10 bases not matched to a gene; V was cut back by 6 bases and J by 9 bases. In germline, CDR1 is LNHDA, CDR2 SQIVND (reference sequence). CDR3 nucleotides: TGTGCCAGTAGGGATAGCGGGAGGGTGTTTGGTGAGCAGTTCTTC. Translating it yields CASRDSGRVFGEQFF. The variable domain in full, completed from reference TRBV19 and TRBJ2-1, reads DGGITQSPKYLFRKEGQNVTLSCEQNLNHDAMYWYRQDPGQGLRLIYYSQIVNDFQKGDIAEGYSVSREKKESFPLTVTSAQKNPTAFYLCASRDSGRVFGEQFFGPGTRLTVL.